This T cell receptor (beta chain) was identified during a study of blood T cells in healthy people across ages. This clonotype was seen a few times. Its antigen remains unknown. General study results and limits: Both naive CD4+ cell counts and diversity were greater in long-lived donors than in aged donors.

V lost 10 bases, J lost 0 bases, and 14 bases stayed unmatched. CDR1 and CDR2 from the germline V gene are ENHRY and SYGVKD. This CDR3 is built from 16 residues. Alongside a J-beta primer mix, a sample-barcoded 5' primer served in a second PCR lasting roughly 7 to 12 cycles. TCRdb independently ran MiXCR on the 5' RACE reads; one entry per CDR3 protein. The sample comprises approximately 1.5 million distinct CDR3 sequences, 30% to 40% of which are singletons, and about 11% rests with the top ten. This rearrangement joins TRBV10-3 to TRBJ1-1; 7 nucleotides agree with TRBD1. The receptor comes from a woman aged 25 to 39 in good health. The sequenced sample was blood. CDR3 amino acids: CATNPAAGQLNTEAFF. In DNA form, the CDR3 reads TGTGCCACCAATCCCGCCGCGGGACAGCTGAACACTGAAGCTTTCTTT.